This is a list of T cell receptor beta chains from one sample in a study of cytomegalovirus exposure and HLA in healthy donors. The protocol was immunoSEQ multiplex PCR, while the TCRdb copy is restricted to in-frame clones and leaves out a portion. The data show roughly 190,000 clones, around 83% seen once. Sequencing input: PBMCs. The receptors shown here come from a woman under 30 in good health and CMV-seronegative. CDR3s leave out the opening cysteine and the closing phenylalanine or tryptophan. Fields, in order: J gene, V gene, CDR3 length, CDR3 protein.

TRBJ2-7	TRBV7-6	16	ASSFELAGDGGSYEQY
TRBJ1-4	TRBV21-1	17	ASSLSGTGAVIVDEKLF
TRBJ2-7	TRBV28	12	ASSLEGSPYEQY
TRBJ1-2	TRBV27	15	ASSLTPLSGGNYGYT
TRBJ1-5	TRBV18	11	ASSIRGNQPQH
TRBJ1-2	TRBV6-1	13	ASSEAGGRDYGYT
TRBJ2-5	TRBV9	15	ASSVDGLAGGIETQY
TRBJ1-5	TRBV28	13	ASSSGQYSNQPQH
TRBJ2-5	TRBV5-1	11	ASSLVGVETQY
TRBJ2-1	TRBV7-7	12	ASSLPGRSNEQF
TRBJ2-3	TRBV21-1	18	ASSKVKLVAVLGEADTQY
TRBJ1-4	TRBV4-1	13	ASSQERRTNEKLF
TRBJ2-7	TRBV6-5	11	ASQRGFSYEQY
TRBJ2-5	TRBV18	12	ASSSATAEETQY
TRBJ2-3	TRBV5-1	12	ASSLLAATDTQY
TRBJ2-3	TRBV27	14	ASRLLMAGGTDTQY
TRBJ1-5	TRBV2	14	ASSTGGPTSNQPQH
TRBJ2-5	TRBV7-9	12	ASSLALDTETQY
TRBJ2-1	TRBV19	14	ASSPSIAGEVAEQF
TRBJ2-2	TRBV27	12	ASSLVSPYGELF
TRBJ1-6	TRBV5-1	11	ASSLSENSPLH
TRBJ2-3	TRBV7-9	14	SSSLDSGQGKDTQY
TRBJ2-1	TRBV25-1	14	ASSEWRLSSYNEQF
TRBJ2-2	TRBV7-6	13	ASSLIPGNTGELF
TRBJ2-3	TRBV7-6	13	ASTLRLEGTDTQY
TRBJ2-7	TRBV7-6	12	ASSYGTSSYEQY
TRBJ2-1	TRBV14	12	ASSQQTSGGEKF
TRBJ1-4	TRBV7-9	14	ASSHDYLATNEKLF
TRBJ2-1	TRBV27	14	ASSSITGDAYNEQF
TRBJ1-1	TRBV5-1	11	ASSLGQKLEAF
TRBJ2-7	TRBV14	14	ASSQESRTGVYEQY
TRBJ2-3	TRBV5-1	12	ASGLGIGTDTQY
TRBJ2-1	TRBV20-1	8	SAPVNEQF